The present entry profiles one T cell receptor (beta chain) with its context. Trimming cost V 1 base and J 4 bases; bases outside gene matches: 6. From germline, CDR1 is SGHAT and CDR2 FQNNGV. The CDR3 consists of 16 residues. The data are from a study of cytomegalovirus exposure and HLA in healthy donors. Researchers ran the PCR with 60 Vbeta and 13 Jbeta primers. This table comes from immunoSEQ multiplex PCR, and its TCRdb copy is limited to in-frame clones, with some not included. The specimen's table records more than 200,000 clones. The chain employs TRBV11-2 and TRBJ2-3, with 9 bases identical to TRBD2. Sample: PBMCs. The TCR sequence derives from a woman aged 25 to 39 in good health and CMV-seropositive. The CDR3 nucleotides are TGTGCCAGCAGCTTAGTTATTGCGGGGGGGCCAGATACGCAGTATTTT. Its translation is CASSLVIAGGPDTQYF.